These 26 T cell receptor beta chains originate from one sample sequenced in a study of T cells in localized non-small cell lung cancer. Only in-frame clones appear in the TCRdb table, and some are missing; sequencing was by immunoSEQ multiplex PCR. The sample holds approximately 35,000 clones; 85% to 90% are singletons and the top ten take around 3.9%. The sequencing here drew on peripheral blood, taken before any cancer treatment. The receptors shown here come from a man between 40 and 70 years old with stage I lung adenocarcinoma.

This clone was observed once. The V call is TRBV5-1, the J call TRBJ2-1, with 11 bases matching TRBD1. Unmatched junction bases numbered 5, after V lost 0 bases and J lost 6 bases. The germline CDR1 and CDR2 sequences are SGHRS and YFSETQ. This CDR3 is 16 amino acids long. The CDR3 protein is CASSLGGTGGFNEQFF. The CDR3 bases are TGCGCCAGCAGCTTGGGAGGGACAGGGGGATTCAATGAGCAGTTCTTC.

The chain joins TRBV30 to TRBJ1-1, with D unclear. Germline V gene data show CDR1 as GTSNPN and CDR2 as SVGIG (reference sequence). V was trimmed by 0 bases and J by 5 bases, leaving 10 bases between them. This CDR3 has 13 amino acids. CDR3 sequence (DNA): TGTGCCTGGAGTGTACTGGGGTATACTGAAGCTTTCTTT. Translated: CAWSVLGYTEAFF.

The chain employs TRBV11-2 and TRBJ1-1; TRBD1 agrees at 7 bases. This CDR3 is 13 amino acids long. The V segment lost 2 bases and the J segment 3 bases; nucleotides outside the gene matches: 0. Germline loops: CDR1 SGHAT, CDR2 FQNNGV. CDR3 sequence: CASSLTGDTEAFF. The CDR3 coding sequence is TGTGCCAGCAGCTTAACAGGGGACACTGAAGCTTTCTTT.

DNA for the CDR3: TGTGCCAGCAGTTACGGGGGCGGACTGTTCTCCTACAATGAGCAGTTCTTC. It specifies CASSYGGGLFSYNEQFF. The V and J genes are TRBV7-6 and TRBJ2-1, with D perhaps being TRBD1 or TRBD2 (6 bases each). The CDR3 spans 17 residues. V shed 6 bases and J shed 0 bases, with 18 bases lying between them. The germline CDR1 and CDR2 sequences are SGHVS and FNYEAQ. Based on the CDR3 plus reference TRBV7-6 and TRBJ2-1, the full variable domain is GAGVSQSPRYKVTKRGQDVALRCDPISGHVSLYWYRQALGQGPEFLTYFNYEAQQDKSGLPNDRFSAERPEGSISTLTIQRTEQRDSAMYRCASSYGGGLFSYNEQFFGPGTRLTVL.

The chain couples TRBV6-1 to TRBJ1-6; D ambiguous. Germline assignment: CDR1 MNHNS and CDR2 SASEGT. The V and J ends lost 3 bases and 4 bases respectively, with 4 bases between them. This CDR3 contains 13 residues. CDR3 in amino acids: CASSESYNSPLHF. Here the CDR3 DNA reads TGTGCCAGCAGTGAGTCTTATAATTCACCCCTCCACTTT.

The chain is built from TRBV18 and TRBJ2-6; D gene ambiguous. The CDR3 contains 15 residues. V was cut by 2 bases and J by 1 base, with 6 bases left in between. Germline CDR1 and CDR2: KGHSH and LQKENI. CDR3 loop: CASSPGTSGANVLTF. The CDR3 region has the DNA TGTGCCAGCTCACCAGGAACTTCTGGGGCCAACGTCCTGACTTTC.

V usage is TRBV5-1 and J usage is TRBJ2-3, with 8 nucleotides matching TRBD1. Germline lookup yields CDR1 SGHRS and CDR2 YFSETQ. This CDR3 region has 16 residues. The junction had 9 bases not matched to a gene; V was cut back by 3 bases and J by 3 bases. In DNA, the CDR3 is TGCGCCAGCAGCTCCCGGACAGGGAAGGATACAGATACGCAGTATTTT. It is translated as CASSSRTGKDTDTQYF.

The rearrangement uses TRBV4-2 and TRBJ1-1; 7 nucleotides line up with TRBD1. Looked up from germline, CDR1 is LGHNA and CDR2 is YNFKEQ. V shed 4 bases, J shed 3 bases, and the junction held 8 bases outside the gene matches. The CDR3 loop spans 15 amino acids. CDR3 loop: CASSRNRGGDTEAFF. The CDR3 nucleotides read TGTGCCAGCAGCCGGAACAGGGGTGGGGACACTGAAGCTTTCTTT.

This chain connects TRBV2 to TRBJ1-2, with 10 bases aligning to TRBD1. The germline CDR1 and CDR2 sequences are SNHLY and FYNNEI. The ends lost 4 bases at V and 4 bases at J; junction bases unmatched: 3. The CDR3 is 14 amino acids. The CDR3 here is CASSGDRGGYGYTF. In DNA form, the CDR3 reads TGTGCCAGCAGTGGGGACAGGGGCGGCTATGGCTACACCTTC.

This chain links TRBV14 with TRBJ2-7, with D possibly being TRBD1 (6 bases). Germline values: CDR1 SGHDN, CDR2 FVKESK. This CDR3 is built from 13 residues. The V end was cut by 6 bases, the J end by 5 bases, with 14 bases between. CDR3 loop: CASRVWDNDEQYF. As DNA, the CDR3 is TGTGCCAGCAGAGTATGGGACAATGACGAGCAGTACTTC. The whole variable domain, remainder taken from reference TRBV14 and TRBJ2-7, is EAGVTQFPSHSVIEKGQTVTLRCDPISGHDNLYWYRRVMGKEIKFLLHFVKESKQDESGMPNNRFLAERTGGTYSTLKVQPAELEDSGVYFCASRVWDNDEQYFGPGTRLTVT.

This sequence joins TRBV9 and TRBJ2-3; 7 positions match TRBD2. This CDR3 is built from 14 residues. V dropped 0 bases and J dropped 4; count of bases not matched to a gene: 2. Germline V gives CDR1 SGDLS, CDR2 YYNGEE. CDR3 nucleotide sequence: TGTGCCAGCAGCGTAGCGGGGGGTTCAGATACGCAGTATTTT. Amino acids: CASSVAGGSDTQYF.

The chain carries TRBV14 and TRBJ1-3; D uncertain. Trimming pared 3 bases from V and 2 bases from J, leaving 2 bases between. Germline V gives CDR1 SGHDN, CDR2 FVKESK. CDR3 length equals 12 residues. The CDR3 protein is CASSHTGNTIYF. Written as DNA, the CDR3 is TGTGCCAGCAGCCATACTGGAAACACCATATATTTT.

The J gene is TRBJ1-5, the V gene TRBV4-1, with D possibly TRBD1 on 5 matching bases. CDR1 is MGHRA and CDR2 is YSYEKL in the germline V gene. CDR3 length equals 17 residues. The V and J ends lost 2 bases and 0 bases respectively, with 14 bases between them. CDR3 sequence reads: CASSQRSREYSNQPQHF. The CDR3 DNA reads TGCGCCAGCAGCCAACGCAGCAGGGAATATAGCAATCAGCCCCAGCATTTT.

This clone has a handful of counts. The chain employs TRBV28 and TRBJ1-6, with no clear D. V dropped 6 bases and J dropped 9 bases, with 15 bases sitting between them. The CDR3 is 14 residues long. Per the germline V gene, CDR1 is MDHEN and CDR2 is SYDVKM. In nucleotides, the CDR3 is TGTGCCAGCAGCAAAGGACGAGGGAGTTCACCCCTCCACTTT. Its translation is CASSKGRGSSPLHF. Based on the CDR3 plus reference TRBV28 and TRBJ1-6, the full variable domain is DVKVTQSSRYLVKRTGEKVFLECVQDMDHENMFWYRQDPGLGLRLIYFSYDVKMKEKGDIPEGYSVSREKKERFSLILESASTNQTSMYLCASSKGRGSSPLHFGNGTRLTVT.

The chain has TRBV7-9 and TRBJ1-1; 11 bases line up with TRBD1. V lost 4 bases and J lost 7; bases outside the gene matches: 5. The CDR3 length is 14 residues. The V gene's germline CDR1 is SEHNR and CDR2 FQNEAQ (reference sequence). The CDR3 nucleotides are TGTGCCAGCAGCTCGGACAGGGGGCTTTTTGAAGCTTTCTTT. As protein: CASSSDRGLFEAFF.

V gene TRBV29-1 combines with J gene TRBJ2-2, with 14 bases lining up with TRBD2. This CDR3 contains 13 residues. Germline-derived CDR1 and CDR2 are SQVTM and ANQGSEA. V shed 6 bases, J shed 10 bases, and the junction held 4 bases outside the gene matches. The CDR3: CSVRLAGGEELFF. The CDR3 DNA reads as TGCAGCGTGAGACTAGCGGGGGGGGAGGAGCTGTTTTTT.

This clone was seen more than once but under ten times. J is TRBJ1-1 and V is TRBV7-2, with D unclear. The ends were cut back, 3 bases at V and 10 bases at J, with 6 bases in the middle. The CDR3 loop spans 10 amino acids. Germline V CDR1 and CDR2: SGHTA, FQGNSA. The CDR3: CASSLAGAFF. CDR3 sequence (DNA): TGTGCCAGCAGCTTGGCGGGAGCTTTCTTT.

The V gene is TRBV5-4, the J gene TRBJ2-5; no reliable D call. Germline V gives CDR1 SGHNT, CDR2 YYREEE (reference sequence). This CDR3 has 13 amino acids. Deletions cut 0 bases from V and 5 bases from J, with 8 bases between. CDR3 protein: CASSLGDRETQYF. Written as DNA, the CDR3 is TGTGCCAGCAGCTTGGGCGACCGGGAGACCCAGTACTTC.

As DNA, the CDR3 is TGCGCCAGCAGCTTGGCCCCGGGGAACACTGAAGCTTTCTTT. Its translation: CASSLAPGNTEAFF. The genes are TRBV5-1 and TRBJ1-1; D is unclear. Trimming removed 0 bases from V and 1 base from J, with 7 bases in between. The CDR3 covers 14 residues. Germline CDR1 and CDR2: SGHRS and YFSETQ.

The chain combines TRBV19 with TRBJ1-1; D unresolved. In germline, CDR1 is LNHDA, CDR2 SQIVND (reference sequence). Trimming took off 5 bases at V and 4 bases at J, with 14 bases between the two ends. The CDR3 runs 14 residues. CDR3 bases: TGTGCCAGTAGTCCTCCTTTAGGAACCACTGAAGCTTTCTTT. Its protein is CASSPPLGTTEAFF.

This clone has only a few counts. J is TRBJ2-4 and V is TRBV6-5; 8 positions agree with TRBD1. Trimming took 6 bases from V and 7 from J; bases not matched to a gene: 8. Looked up from germline, CDR1 is MNHEY and CDR2 is SVGAGI. This CDR3 comprises 14 residues. Here the CDR3 reads CASRTRQGLNIQYF. The CDR3 bases are TGTGCCAGCAGAACGAGACAGGGGCTTAACATTCAGTACTTC.

The CDR3 is CASSYSGQTEAFF. The CDR3 nucleotides read TGTGCCAGCAGTTACTCAGGACAGACTGAAGCTTTCTTT. This rearrangement joins TRBV6-5 to TRBJ1-1; a weak D match, TRBD1 (6 bases). Trimming pared 0 bases from V and 5 bases from J, leaving 7 bases between. Germline values: CDR1 MNHEY, CDR2 SVGAGI. The CDR3 extends over 13 amino acids.

This chain links TRBV6-5 with TRBJ1-1; D remains ambiguous. V lost 10 bases and J lost 3, with 9 bases in between. This CDR3 is 11 amino acids long. Germline V lookup: CDR1 MNHEY, CDR2 SVGAGI. CDR3 coding DNA: TGTGCCACAACCGGGTACACTGAAGCTTTCTTT. Residues: CATTGYTEAFF.

This chain links TRBV12-5 with TRBJ1-2; D gene uncertain. Germline V gene data show CDR1 as LGHNT and CDR2 as FRNRAP. The CDR3 runs to 13 residues. V was clipped by 0 bases and J by 8 bases, with 10 bases between them. CDR3 residues: CASGLVLWEGYTF. The CDR3 coding sequence is TGTGCTAGTGGTTTGGTACTGTGGGAAGGCTACACCTTC.

The chain joins TRBV5-1 to TRBJ1-1; TRBD1 matches 9 bases. This CDR3 is built from 13 residues. CDR1 and CDR2 from the germline V gene are SGHRS and YFSETQ. Trimming cost V 2 bases and J 7 bases; bases outside gene matches: 3. CDR3 nucleotides: TGCGCCAGCAGCTTTACAGGGGGCAATGAAGCTTTCTTT. Amino acids: CASSFTGGNEAFF.

The J gene is TRBJ1-1, the V gene TRBV15; D is unresolved. The V gene's germline CDR1 is LNHNV and CDR2 YYDKDF (reference sequence). This CDR3 region has 12 residues. Trimming pared 3 bases from V and 0 bases from J, leaving 2 bases between. The DNA for the CDR3 is TGTGCCACCAGCAGGTTGAACACTGAAGCTTTCTTT. It yields the protein CATSRLNTEAFF.